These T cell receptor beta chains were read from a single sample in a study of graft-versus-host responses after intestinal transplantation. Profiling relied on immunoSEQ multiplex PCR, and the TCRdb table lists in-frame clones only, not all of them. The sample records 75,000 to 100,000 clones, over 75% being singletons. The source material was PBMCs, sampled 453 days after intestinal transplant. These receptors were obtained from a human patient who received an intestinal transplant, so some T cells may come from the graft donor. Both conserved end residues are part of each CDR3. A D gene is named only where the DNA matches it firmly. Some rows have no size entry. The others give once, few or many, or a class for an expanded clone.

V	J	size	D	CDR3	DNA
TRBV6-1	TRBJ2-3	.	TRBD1	CATRLGQGGWDTQYF	TGTGCCACCCGACTCGGACAGGGAGGATGGGATACGCAGTATTTT
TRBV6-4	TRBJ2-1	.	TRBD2	CASSEERGGSNEQFF	TGTGCCAGCAGTGAAGAGCGGGGGGGAAGCAATGAGCAGTTCTTC
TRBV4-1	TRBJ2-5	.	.	CASSQGGVQETQYF	TGCGCCAGCAGCCAAGGCGGCGTACAAGAGACCCAGTACTTC
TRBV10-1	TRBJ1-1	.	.	CASSEQSRVWNTEAFF	TGCGCCAGCAGTGAGCAGTCGAGGGTCTGGAACACTGAAGCTTTCTTT
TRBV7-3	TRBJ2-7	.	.	CASSFQGGEQYF	TGTGCCAGCAGCTTTCAGGGGGGCGAGCAGTACTTC
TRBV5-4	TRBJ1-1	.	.	CASSALGGTEAFF	TGTGCCAGCAGCGCCCTCGGGGGCACTGAAGCTTTCTTT
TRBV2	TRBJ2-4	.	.	CASSLNIQYF	TGTGCCAGCAGCCTAAACATTCAGTACTTC
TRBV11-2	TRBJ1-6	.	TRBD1	CASSLGDTRGRRPLHF	TGTGCCAGCAGCTTAGGGGACACGAGGGGGCGACGACCCCTCCACTTT
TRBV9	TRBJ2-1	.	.	CASSSEQYNEQFF	TGTGCCAGCAGCTCCGAACAATACAATGAGCAGTTCTTC
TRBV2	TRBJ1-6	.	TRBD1	CASRPGQGVSPLHF	TGTGCCAGCAGGCCGGGACAGGGGGTTTCACCCCTCCACTTT
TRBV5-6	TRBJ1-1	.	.	CASSLVGSNTEAFF	TGTGCCAGCAGCTTGGTCGGGTCGAACACTGAAGCTTTCTTT
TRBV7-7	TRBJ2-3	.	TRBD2	CASSPAGGNTDTQYF	TGTGCTAGCAGCCCAGCGGGGGGGAACACAGATACGCAGTATTTT
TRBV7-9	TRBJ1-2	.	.	CASSLVPGSGYGYTF	TGTGCCAGCAGCTTAGTGCCCGGGTCGGGCTATGGCTACACCTTC
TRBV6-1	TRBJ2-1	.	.	CASSASHNEQFF	TGTGCCAGCAGTGCCAGCCACAATGAGCAGTTCTTC
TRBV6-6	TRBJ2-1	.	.	CASRNAWKPYNEQFF	TGTGCCAGCAGGAACGCGTGGAAGCCCTACAATGAGCAGTTCTTC
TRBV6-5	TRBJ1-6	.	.	CASSEERNSPLHF	TGTGCCAGCAGTGAAGAACGGAATTCACCCCTCCACTTT
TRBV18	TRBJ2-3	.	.	CASSPGTGTDTQYF	TGTGCCAGCTCACCAGGGACGGGCACAGATACGCAGTATTTT
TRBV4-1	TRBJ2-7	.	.	CASSQVRETYEQYF	TGCGCCAGCAGCCAAGTTCGGGAAACCTACGAGCAGTACTTC
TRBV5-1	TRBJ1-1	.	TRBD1	CASSRGQGMTEAFF	TGCGCCAGCAGCCGTGGACAGGGGATGACTGAAGCTTTCTTT
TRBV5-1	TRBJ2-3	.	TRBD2	CASSLPSGAPDTQYF	TGCGCCAGCAGCTTGCCTAGCGGGGCCCCCGATACGCAGTATTTT
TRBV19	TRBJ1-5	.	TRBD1	CASSIGPDRGMASNQPQHF	TGTGCCAGTAGTATTGGACCAGACAGGGGGATGGCTAGCAATCAGCCCCAGCATTTT
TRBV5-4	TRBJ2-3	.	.	CASSLARVEDTQYF	TGTGCCAGCAGCTTGGCCAGGGTTGAAGATACGCAGTATTTT
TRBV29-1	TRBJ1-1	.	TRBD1	CSVRQGVNTEAFF	TGCAGCGTCAGACAGGGGGTGAACACTGAAGCTTTCTTT
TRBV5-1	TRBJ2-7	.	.	CASTSLVGDEQYF	TGCGCCAGCACCTCCCTTGTGGGGGACGAGCAGTACTTC
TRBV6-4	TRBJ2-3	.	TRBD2	CASSPEGTSFRTDTQYF	TGTGCCAGCAGTCCCGAGGGGACTAGCTTCCGGACAGATACGCAGTATTTT
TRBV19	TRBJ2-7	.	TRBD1	CASRDRASTYEQYF	TGTGCCAGTCGGGACAGGGCAAGCACCTACGAGCAGTACTTC
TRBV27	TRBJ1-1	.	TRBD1	CATRDRGSAEAFF	TGTGCCACTAGGGACAGGGGTTCCGCTGAAGCTTTCTTT
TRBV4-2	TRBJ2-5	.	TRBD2	CASSQDRARDYGETQYF	TGTGCCAGCAGCCAAGATAGGGCCCGGGACTATGGGGAGACCCAGTACTTC
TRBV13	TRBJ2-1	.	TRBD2	CASSIRTSSHNEQFF	TGTGCCAGCAGCATACGGACTAGCTCCCACAATGAGCAGTTCTTC
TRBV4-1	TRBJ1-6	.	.	CASSQDPPYSPLHF	TGCGCCAGCAGCCAAGATCCCCCATATTCACCCCTCCACTTT
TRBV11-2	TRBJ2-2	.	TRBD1	CASSLGRQGAAGELFF	TGTGCCAGCAGCTTAGGGCGGCAGGGGGCGGCCGGGGAGCTGTTTTTT
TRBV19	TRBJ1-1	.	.	CASSIGAGFLGSTEAFF	TGTGCCAGTAGTATAGGGGCAGGCTTCCTAGGTAGTACTGAAGCTTTCTTT
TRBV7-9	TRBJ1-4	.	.	CASSLAGGLREKLFF	TGTGCCAGCAGCTTAGCGGGGGGCTTAAGGGAAAAACTGTTTTTT
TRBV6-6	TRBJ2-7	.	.	CASSYSILLEEEEQYF	TGTGCCAGCAGTTACTCGATCTTACTAGAGGAGGAAGAGCAGTACTTC
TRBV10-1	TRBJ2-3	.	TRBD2	CASSDGTTTDTQYF	TGCGCCAGCAGTGATGGGACTACCACAGATACGCAGTATTTT
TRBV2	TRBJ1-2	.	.	CASISGIGNYGYTF	TGTGCCAGCATAAGCGGGATAGGTAACTATGGCTACACCTTC
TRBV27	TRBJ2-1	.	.	CASSLYGGLATDNEQFF	TGTGCCAGCAGTTTATATGGAGGGTTGGCCACGGACAATGAGCAGTTCTTC
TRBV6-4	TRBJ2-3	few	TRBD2	CASSETSGPDTQYF	TGTGCCAGCAGTGAGACTAGCGGTCCAGATACGCAGTATTTT
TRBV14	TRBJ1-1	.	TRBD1	CASSPLGADRGTEAFF	TGTGCCAGCAGCCCCCTGGGGGCAGACAGGGGCACTGAAGCTTTCTTT
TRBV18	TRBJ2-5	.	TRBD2	CASSPILAGGQETQYF	TGTGCCAGCTCGCCTATCCTAGCGGGGGGCCAAGAGACCCAGTACTTC
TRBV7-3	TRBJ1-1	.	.	CASSPGGAEAFF	TGTGCCAGCAGCCCGGGTGGGGCTGAAGCTTTCTTT
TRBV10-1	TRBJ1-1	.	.	CASSPRSTEAFF	TGCGCCAGCAGTCCTAGGAGCACTGAAGCTTTCTTT
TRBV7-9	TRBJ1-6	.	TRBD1	CASSSLTGANSPLHF	TGTGCCAGCAGCTCGTTGACAGGGGCTAATTCACCCCTCCACTTT
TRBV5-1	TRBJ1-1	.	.	CASSVPDGTEAFF	TGCGCCAGCAGCGTCCCCGACGGGACTGAAGCTTTCTTT
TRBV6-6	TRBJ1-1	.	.	CASSYSQQGGLTEAFF	TGTGCCAGCAGTTATTCCCAACAGGGTGGGCTCACTGAAGCTTTCTTT
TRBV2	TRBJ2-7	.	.	CASSEDPAGEQYF	TGTGCCAGCAGTGAGGACCCAGCCGGCGAGCAGTACTTC
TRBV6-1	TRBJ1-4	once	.	CASSDGSLNEKLFF	TGTGCCAGCAGTGATGGCAGCCTAAATGAAAAACTGTTTTTT
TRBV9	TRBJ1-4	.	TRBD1	CASSAGQEPNEKLFF	TGTGCCAGCAGCGCCGGACAGGAACCGAATGAAAAACTGTTTTTT
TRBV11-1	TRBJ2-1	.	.	CASSPRGGPYNEQFF	TGTGCCAGCAGCCCTAGGGGGGGCCCTTACAATGAGCAGTTCTTC
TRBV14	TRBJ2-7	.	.	CASSGTKVPAVMDEQYF	TGTGCCAGCAGCGGTACCAAGGTCCCCGCGGTGATGGACGAGCAGTACTTC
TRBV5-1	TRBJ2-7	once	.	CASSLGEFPYEQYF	TGCGCCAGCAGCTTGGGGGAATTCCCCTACGAGCAGTACTTC
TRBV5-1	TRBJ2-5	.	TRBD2	CASSKTSGGPGETQYF	TGCGCCAGCAGTAAGACTAGCGGGGGGCCCGGGGAGACCCAGTACTTC
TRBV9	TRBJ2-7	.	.	CASSGGPSYEQYF	TGTGCCAGCAGCGGGGGACCCTCCTACGAGCAGTACTTC
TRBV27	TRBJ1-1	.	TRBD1	CASSYRGTEAFF	TGTGCCAGCAGTTACAGGGGCACTGAAGCTTTCTTT
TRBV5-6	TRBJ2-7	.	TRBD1	CASSLSSGTVTYEQYF	TGTGCCAGCAGCTTGAGTTCCGGGACAGTAACCTACGAGCAGTACTTC
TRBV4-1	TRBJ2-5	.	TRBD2	CASSKRLAFQETQYF	TGCGCCAGCAGCAAGCGACTAGCGTTCCAAGAGACCCAGTACTTC
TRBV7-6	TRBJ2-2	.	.	CASSWLFPQMTAGELFF	TGTGCCAGCAGCTGGCTCTTTCCGCAAATGACGGCCGGGGAGCTGTTTTTT
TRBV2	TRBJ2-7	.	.	CASSGPLQGYTDEQYF	TGTGCCAGCAGTGGACCGCTTCAGGGTTATACGGACGAGCAGTACTTC